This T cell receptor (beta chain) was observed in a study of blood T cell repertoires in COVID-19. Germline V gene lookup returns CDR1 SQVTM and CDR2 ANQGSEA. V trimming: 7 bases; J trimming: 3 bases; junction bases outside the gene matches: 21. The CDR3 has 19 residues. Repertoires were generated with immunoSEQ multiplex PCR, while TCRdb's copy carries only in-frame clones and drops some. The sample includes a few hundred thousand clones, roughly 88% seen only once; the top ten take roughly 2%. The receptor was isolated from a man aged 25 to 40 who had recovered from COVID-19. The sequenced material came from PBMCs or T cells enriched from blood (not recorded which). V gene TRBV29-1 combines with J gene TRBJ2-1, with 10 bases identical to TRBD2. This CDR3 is CSAQLGVAGGHYRYNEQFF. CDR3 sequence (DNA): TGCAGCGCCCAGCTCGGGGTAGCGGGGGGCCACTATCGCTACAATGAGCAGTTCTTC.